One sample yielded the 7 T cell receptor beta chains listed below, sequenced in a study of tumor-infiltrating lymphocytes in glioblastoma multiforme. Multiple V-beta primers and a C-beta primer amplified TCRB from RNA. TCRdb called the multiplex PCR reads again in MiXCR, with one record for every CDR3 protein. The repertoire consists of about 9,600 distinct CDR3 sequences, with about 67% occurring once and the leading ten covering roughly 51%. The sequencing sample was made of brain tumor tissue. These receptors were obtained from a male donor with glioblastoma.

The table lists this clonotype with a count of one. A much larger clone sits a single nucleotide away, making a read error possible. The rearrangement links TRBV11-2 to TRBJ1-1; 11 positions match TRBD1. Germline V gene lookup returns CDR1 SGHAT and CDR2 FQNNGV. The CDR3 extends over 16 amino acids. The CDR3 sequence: CASRTGTGGLGTDAFF. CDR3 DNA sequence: TGTGCCAGCAGGACCGGGACAGGGGGATTGGGCACTGATGCTTTCTTT.

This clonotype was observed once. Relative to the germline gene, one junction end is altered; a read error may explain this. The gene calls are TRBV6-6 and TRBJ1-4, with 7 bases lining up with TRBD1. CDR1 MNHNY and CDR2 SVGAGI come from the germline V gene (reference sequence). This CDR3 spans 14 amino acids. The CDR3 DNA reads TGTGCCAGCAGATTGGACAGGCCCAATGAAAAACTGTCTTTT. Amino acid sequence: CASRLDRPNEKLSF.

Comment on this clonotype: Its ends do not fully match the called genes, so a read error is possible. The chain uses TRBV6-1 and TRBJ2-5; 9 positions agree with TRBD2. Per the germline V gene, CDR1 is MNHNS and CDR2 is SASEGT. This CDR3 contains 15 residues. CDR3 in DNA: TGTGCCGGCAGCCCTATAACGAGACTAGCGGCGTCCCAGTACTTC. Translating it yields CAGSPITRLAASQYF.

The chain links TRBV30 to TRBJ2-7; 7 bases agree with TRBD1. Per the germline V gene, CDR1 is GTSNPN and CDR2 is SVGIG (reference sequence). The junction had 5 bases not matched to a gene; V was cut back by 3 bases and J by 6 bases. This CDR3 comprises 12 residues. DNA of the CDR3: TGTGCCTGGAGCGACAGGGACGGCGAGCAGTACTTC. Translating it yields CAWSDRDGEQYF.

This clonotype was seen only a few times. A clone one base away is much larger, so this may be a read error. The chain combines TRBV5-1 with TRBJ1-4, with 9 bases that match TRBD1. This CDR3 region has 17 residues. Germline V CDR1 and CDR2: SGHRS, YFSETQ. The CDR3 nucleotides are TGCGCCAGCAGCTGGGAGACAGGGGGTTCAACTGATGAAAAACTGTTTTTT. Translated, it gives CASSWETGGSTDEKLFF.

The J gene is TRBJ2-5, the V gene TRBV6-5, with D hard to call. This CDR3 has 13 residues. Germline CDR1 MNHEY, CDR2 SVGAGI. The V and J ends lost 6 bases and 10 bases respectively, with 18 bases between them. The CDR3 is CASSSTSLKIQYF. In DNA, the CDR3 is TGTGCCAGCAGCTCCACCAGCTTGAAGATCCAGTACTTC.

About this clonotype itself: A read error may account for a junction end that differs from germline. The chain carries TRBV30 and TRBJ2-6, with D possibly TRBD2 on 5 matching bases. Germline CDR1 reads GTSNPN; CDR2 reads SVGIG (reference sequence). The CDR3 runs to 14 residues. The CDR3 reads CSCRGCSGANVLTF. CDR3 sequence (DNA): TGTTCCTGTAGAGGGTGCTCCGGGGCCAACGTCCTGACTTTC. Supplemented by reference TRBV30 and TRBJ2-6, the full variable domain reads SQTIHQWPATLVQPVGSPLSLECTVEGTSNPNLYWYRQAAGRGLQLLFYSVGIGQISSEVPQNLSASRPQDRQFILSSKKLLLSDSGFYLCSCRGCSGANVLTFGAGSRLTVL.